The rows below give T cell receptor beta chains drawn from one sample of a study of blood T cell repertoires in COVID-19. The method was immunoSEQ multiplex PCR; TCRdb's version includes in-frame clones alone and lacks a portion of them. The repertoire includes 95,000 to 110,000 clones, about 89% of them detected once, and roughly 5% sits in the top ten. Input material: peripheral blood. The origin of the receptors is a human donor in a cohort sampled during active COVID-19. Each CDR3 is given with its conserved first and last residue. D genes are given only for firm matches. Clone size is given for some rows only: seen once, a few or many times, or a class if the clone is expanded.

j_call | d_call | clone_size | v_call | cdr3_aa | cdr3_nt
TRBJ2-2 | NA | NA | TRBV5-6 | CASSFRVAGMTGELFF | TGTGCCAGCAGCTTTAGGGTTGCGGGGATGACCGGGGAGCTGTTTTTT
TRBJ2-5 | TRBD1 | NA | TRBV14 | CASSQRTGKETQYF | TGTGCCAGCAGCCAGAGGACAGGGAAAGAGACCCAGTACTTC
TRBJ2-3 | NA | NA | TRBV10-1 | CASSESGGRDTQYF | TGCGCCAGCAGTGAGAGTGGGGGGAGAGATACGCAGTATTTT
TRBJ2-7 | NA | NA | TRBV11-2 | CASSLSQGTYEQYF | TGTGCCAGCAGCTTAAGCCAGGGAACCTACGAGCAGTACTTC
TRBJ1-5 | TRBD1 | NA | TRBV19 | CASSMGQVNQPQHF | TGTGCCAGTAGTATGGGACAGGTTAATCAGCCCCAGCATTTT
TRBJ2-5 | NA | NA | TRBV7-9 | CASSLGMRGTQYF | TGTGCCAGCAGCTTAGGTATGCGAGGCACCCAGTACTTC
TRBJ1-2 | NA | NA | TRBV14 | CASSQGVRGPLLYGYTF | TGTGCCAGCAGCCAAGGTGTTAGGGGTCCCCTGCTCTATGGCTACACCTTC
TRBJ2-5 | TRBD1 | NA | TRBV11-3 | CASSPGTGLQETQYF | TGTGCCAGCAGCCCCGGGACAGGGCTTCAAGAGACCCAGTACTTC
TRBJ2-2 | TRBD2 | NA | TRBV12-5 | CASGLSAGGSTGELFF | TGTGCTAGTGGTTTGTCAGCGGGAGGAAGCACCGGGGAGCTGTTTTTT
TRBJ2-2 | TRBD1 | NA | TRBV28 | CASRTGTADTGELFF | TGTGCCAGCAGAACCGGGACAGCCGACACCGGGGAGCTGTTTTTT
TRBJ2-7 | NA | NA | TRBV7-9 | CASSAGSRAYEQYF | TGTGCCAGCAGTGCAGGGTCTCGGGCCTACGAGCAGTACTTC
TRBJ2-3 | TRBD2 | few | TRBV6-4 | CASSQAGGSTDTQYF | TGTGCCAGCAGTCAAGCGGGAGGTAGCACAGATACGCAGTATTTT
TRBJ2-1 | TRBD2 | NA | TRBV9 | CASSASGSSYNEQFF | TGTGCCAGCAGCGCCAGCGGGAGTTCCTACAATGAGCAGTTCTTC
TRBJ1-6 | TRBD1 | few | TRBV27 | CASRDRGRSPLHF | TGTGCCAGCAGGGACAGGGGACGGTCACCCCTCCACTTT
TRBJ2-2 | TRBD1 | NA | TRBV28 | CASSWDRKKGTGELFF | TGTGCCAGCAGTTGGGACAGGAAAAAGGGCACCGGGGAGCTGTTTTTT
TRBJ2-1 | TRBD1 | once | TRBV15 | CATSQERDRYNEQFF | TGTGCCACCAGCCAAGAACGGGACAGATACAATGAGCAGTTCTTC
TRBJ2-5 | TRBD1 | NA | TRBV27 | CASSTDRGDETQYF | TGTGCCAGCAGTACGGACAGGGGGGACGAGACCCAGTACTTC
TRBJ2-3 | TRBD2 | NA | TRBV7-3 | CASSPGLSTDTQYF | TGTGCCAGCAGCCCGGGACTAAGCACAGATACGCAGTATTTT
TRBJ1-2 | NA | NA | TRBV20-1 | CSAGEAGYTF | TGCAGTGCTGGGGAGGCTGGCTACACCTTC
TRBJ2-3 | TRBD2 | once | TRBV30 | CAWSGLARTDTQYF | TGTGCCTGGAGTGGACTAGCGAGAACAGATACGCAGTATTTT
TRBJ1-4 | NA | NA | TRBV30 | CAWAPPGVRGREKLFF | TGTGCCTGGGCCCCCCCTGGCGTCAGAGGAAGGGAAAAACTGTTTTTT
TRBJ1-4 | TRBD1 | once | TRBV3-1/TRBV3-2 | CASSQYRDRGTINEKLFF | TGTGCCAGCAGCCAATACCGGGACAGGGGGACCATTAATGAAAAACTGTTTTTT
TRBJ1-2 | TRBD1 | NA | TRBV7-9 | CASRPGWDRGLKVDGYTF | TGTGCCAGCAGACCAGGATGGGACAGGGGACTTAAAGTTGACGGCTACACCTTC
TRBJ2-1 | NA | NA | TRBV3-1/TRBV3-2 | CASSQDVSGPYNEQFF | TGTGCCAGCAGCCAAGACGTGAGTGGGCCCTACAATGAGCAGTTCTTC
TRBJ1-1 | NA | NA | TRBV11-1 | CASSSWTVNTEAFF | TGTGCCAGCAGCTCCTGGACAGTGAACACTGAAGCTTTCTTT
TRBJ2-1 | NA | few | TRBV5-6 | CASSLEQAHNEQFF | TGTGCCAGCAGCTTAGAGCAAGCCCACAATGAGCAGTTCTTC
TRBJ2-5 | NA | NA | TRBV5-4 | CASSFRLTGQETQYF | TGTGCCAGCAGCTTCCGATTGACGGGACAAGAGACCCAGTACTTC
TRBJ2-1 | TRBD1 | NA | TRBV20-1 | CSQGVDEQFF | TGCAGTCAGGGGGTGGATGAGCAGTTCTTC
TRBJ2-2 | TRBD1 | NA | TRBV30 | CAWSGQYTGELFF | TGTGCCTGGTCGGGACAGTACACCGGGGAGCTGTTTTTT
TRBJ1-2 | TRBD1 | NA | TRBV29-1 | CSVGGQGRGGYTF | TGCAGCGTGGGGGGACAGGGCCGGGGCGGCTACACCTTC
TRBJ1-2 | NA | NA | TRBV9 | CASSVSVNGYTF | TGTGCCAGCAGCGTCTCGGTCAATGGCTACACCTTC
TRBJ2-3 | TRBD2 | NA | TRBV6-4 | CASSAEAGGADTQYF | TGTGCCAGCAGTGCCGAAGCGGGAGGGGCAGATACGCAGTATTTT
TRBJ2-5 | NA | NA | TRBV11-2 | CASSLAGIQETQYF | TGTGCCAGCAGCTTAGCGGGGATCCAAGAGACCCAGTACTTC
TRBJ1-1 | NA | NA | TRBV18 | CASSPQGNTEAFF | TGTGCCAGCTCACCGCAGGGGAACACTGAAGCTTTCTTT
TRBJ1-1 | NA | NA | TRBV6-5 | CASSYGSFRMNTEAFF | TGTGCCAGCAGTTACGGGTCATTCAGGATGAACACTGAAGCTTTCTTT
TRBJ1-3 | NA | NA | TRBV6-6 | CASSSGVDRGTIYF | TGTGCCAGCAGTTCAGGGGTGGATCGAGGCACCATATATTTT
TRBJ1-5 | NA | NA | TRBV19 | CASRPSSNQPQHF | TGTGCCAGTAGGCCTAGTAGCAATCAGCCCCAGCATTTT
TRBJ2-3 | TRBD2 | NA | TRBV29-1 | CSVEVAGGPPDTQYF | TGCAGCGTTGAGGTAGCGGGGGGGCCTCCAGATACGCAGTATTTT
TRBJ2-5 | TRBD2 | NA | TRBV5-1 | CASSSSGGQETQYF | TGCGCCAGCAGCAGTAGCGGGGGGCAAGAGACCCAGTACTTC
TRBJ2-2 | TRBD1 | NA | TRBV5-1 | CASRPGTANTGELFF | TGCGCCAGCAGGCCCGGGACAGCGAACACCGGGGAGCTGTTTTTT
TRBJ1-1 | NA | NA | TRBV5-5 | CASSLLRLNTEAFF | TGTGCCAGCAGCTTGCTAAGATTGAACACTGAAGCTTTCTTT
TRBJ2-5 | NA | NA | TRBV7-2 | CASSSLPSREKGKTQYF | TGTGCCAGCAGCTCACTCCCCAGCAGGGAAAAAGGGAAGACCCAGTACTTC
TRBJ2-1 | NA | NA | TRBV6-5 | CASRPIYTTGNEQFF | TGTGCCAGCAGACCGATCTACACAACGGGCAATGAGCAGTTCTTC
TRBJ1-4 | NA | NA | TRBV15 | CATSRDRFEKLFF | TGTGCCACCAGCAGAGATCGGTTTGAAAAACTGTTTTTT
TRBJ2-7 | NA | NA | TRBV27 | CASSLRGREQYF | TGTGCCAGCAGTTTAAGAGGGAGAGAGCAGTACTTC
TRBJ2-7 | TRBD1 | NA | TRBV6-8 | CASSYPTPDRGYEQYF | TGTGCCAGCAGTTACCCGACCCCTGACAGGGGCTACGAGCAGTACTTC